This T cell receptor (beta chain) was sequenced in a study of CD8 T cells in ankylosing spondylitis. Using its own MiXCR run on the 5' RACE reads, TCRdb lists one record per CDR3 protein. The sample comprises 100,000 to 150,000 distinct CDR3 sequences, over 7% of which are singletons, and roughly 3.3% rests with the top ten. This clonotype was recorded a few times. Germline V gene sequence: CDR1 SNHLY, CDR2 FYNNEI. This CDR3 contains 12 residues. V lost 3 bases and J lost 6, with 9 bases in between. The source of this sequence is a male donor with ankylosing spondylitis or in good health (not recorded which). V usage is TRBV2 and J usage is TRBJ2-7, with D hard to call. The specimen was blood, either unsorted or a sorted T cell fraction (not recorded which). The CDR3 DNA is TGTGCCAGCAGTGATACGGGCGGCGAGCAGTACTTC. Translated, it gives CASSDTGGEQYF.